Each of the 7 T cell receptor beta chains below was sequenced from the same sample in a study of T cells in tuberculosis. The method was immunoSEQ multiplex PCR; TCRdb's version includes in-frame clones alone and lacks a portion of them. The sample has under 40,000 clones, roughly nine tenths seen once. Sequenced sample: PBMCs. These receptors originate from a donor aged 5-35 years with latent tuberculosis or without tuberculosis infection.

The chain joins TRBV7-9 to TRBJ1-1; 8 bases agree with TRBD1. Germline loops: CDR1 SEHNR, CDR2 FQNEAQ (reference sequence). This CDR3 has 14 amino acids. J was trimmed by 0 bases and V by 3 bases; bases with no gene match: 0. The DNA of the CDR3 is TGTGCCAGCAGCTTGACAGGGGTGAACACTGAAGCTTTCTTT. It is translated as CASSLTGVNTEAFF.

This sequence joins TRBV5-1 and TRBJ1-1, with a tentative D call TRBD1 (5 bases). The CDR3 is 15 residues long. Germline CDR1 SGHRS, CDR2 YFSETQ. V lost 0 bases and J lost 3, with 12 bases in between. CDR3 protein: CASSLVAGMDTEAFF. The CDR3, as DNA: TGCGCCAGCAGCTTGGTAGCAGGGATGGACACTGAAGCTTTCTTT.

V and J are TRBV27 and TRBJ2-1, with TRBD1 as a possible D gene (6 bases). The CDR3 has 15 amino acids. Trimming stripped 6 bases from V and 2 bases from J, with 14 bases between. Germline V gene data show CDR1 as MNHEY and CDR2 as SMNVEV (reference sequence). The CDR3 DNA reads as TGTGCCAGCAGGGTTACAGGGTACCCCTACAATGAGCAGTTCTTC. Encoded protein: CASRVTGYPYNEQFF.

This clone was observed a single time. This chain connects TRBV27 to TRBJ2-3; 9 bases match TRBD2. CDR3 length: 16 amino acids. From germline, CDR1 is MNHEY and CDR2 SMNVEV (reference sequence). The J segment lost 1 base and the V segment lost 5 bases, leaving 7 bases of the junction unmatched. CDR3 nucleotides: TGTGCCAGCAGTCCCCGGGCTAGCGGGGGCACAGATACGCAGTATTTT. As protein: CASSPRASGGTDTQYF.

The chain joins TRBV9 to TRBJ2-6, with D tentatively TRBD1 (6 bases). CDR1 and CDR2 from the germline V gene are SGDLS and YYNGEE. The CDR3 totals 18 residues. V lost 4 bases and J lost 0, with 17 bases in between. The CDR3: CASSSNRDTNSGANVLTF. The CDR3 DNA sequence: TGTGCCAGCAGCTCAAACCGGGACACCAACTCTGGGGCCAACGTCCTGACTTTC.

This CDR3 reads CASRTGPSGNTIYF. The CDR3 DNA reads TGTGCCAGCCGAACAGGGCCCTCTGGAAACACCATATATTTT. The rearrangement joins TRBV27 to TRBJ1-3; possibly TRBD1 for D (6 bases). There are 14 residues in the CDR3. Germline lookup yields CDR1 MNHEY and CDR2 SMNVEV (reference sequence). Trimming took off 8 bases at V and 0 bases at J, with 11 bases between the two ends.

V is TRBV5-4 and J is TRBJ2-5, with D possibly matching TRBD2 (6 bases). Germline values: CDR1 SGHNT, CDR2 YYREEE (reference sequence). CDR3 length equals 15 residues. Trimming stripped 2 bases from V and 1 base from J, with 12 bases between. DNA of the CDR3: TGTGCCAGCAGCTTAGTAAGCGGGTTCCAAGAGACCCAGTACTTC. Translated, it gives CASSLVSGFQETQYF.